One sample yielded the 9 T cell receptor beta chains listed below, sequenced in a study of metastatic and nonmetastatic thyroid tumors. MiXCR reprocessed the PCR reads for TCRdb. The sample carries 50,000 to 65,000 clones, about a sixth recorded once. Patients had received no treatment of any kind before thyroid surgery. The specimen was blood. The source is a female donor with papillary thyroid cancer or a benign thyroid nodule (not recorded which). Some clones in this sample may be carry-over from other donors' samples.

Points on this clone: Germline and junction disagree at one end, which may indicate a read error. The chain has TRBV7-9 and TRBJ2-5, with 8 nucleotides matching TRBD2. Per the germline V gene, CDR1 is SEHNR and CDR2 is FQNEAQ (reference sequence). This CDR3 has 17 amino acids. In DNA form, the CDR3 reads TGCGCCAGCATCCCTTTCGCGGGAGCGGGAGTTCAAGAGACCCAGTACTTC. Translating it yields CASIPFAGAGVQETQYF.

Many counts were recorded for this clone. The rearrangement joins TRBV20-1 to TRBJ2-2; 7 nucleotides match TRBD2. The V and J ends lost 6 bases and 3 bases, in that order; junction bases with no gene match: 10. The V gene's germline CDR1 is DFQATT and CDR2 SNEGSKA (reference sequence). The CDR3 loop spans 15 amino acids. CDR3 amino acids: CSAKRGGSHTGELFF. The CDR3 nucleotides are TGCAGTGCCAAGCGCGGGGGTTCACACACCGGGGAGCTGTTTTTT.

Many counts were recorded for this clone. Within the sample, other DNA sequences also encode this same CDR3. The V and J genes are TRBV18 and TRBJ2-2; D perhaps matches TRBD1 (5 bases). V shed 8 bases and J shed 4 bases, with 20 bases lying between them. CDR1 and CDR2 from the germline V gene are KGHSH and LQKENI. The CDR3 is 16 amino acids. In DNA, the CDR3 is TGTGCCAGCAACAACCTAAAGGGGTTTACCACCGGGGAGCTGTTTTTT. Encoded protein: CASNNLKGFTTGELFF. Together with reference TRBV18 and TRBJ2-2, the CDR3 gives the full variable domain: NAGVMQNPRHLVRRRGQEARLRCSPMKGHSHVYWYRQLPEEGLKFMVYLQKENIIDESGMPKERFSAEFPKEGPSILRIQQVVRGDSAAYFCASNNLKGFTTGELFFGEGSRLTVL.

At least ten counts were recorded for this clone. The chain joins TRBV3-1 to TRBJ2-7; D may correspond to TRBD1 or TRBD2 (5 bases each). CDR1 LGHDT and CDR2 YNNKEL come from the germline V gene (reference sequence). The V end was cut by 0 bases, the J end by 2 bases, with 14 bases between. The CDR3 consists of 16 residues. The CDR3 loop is CASSQEFGTEPYEQYF. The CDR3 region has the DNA TGTGCCAGCAGCCAAGAGTTTGGGACGGAACCCTACGAGCAGTACTTC.

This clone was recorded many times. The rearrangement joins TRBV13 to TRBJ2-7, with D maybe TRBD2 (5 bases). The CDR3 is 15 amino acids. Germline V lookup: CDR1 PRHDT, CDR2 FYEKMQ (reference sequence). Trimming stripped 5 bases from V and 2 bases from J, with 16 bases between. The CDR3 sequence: CASSLRGPGTYEQYF. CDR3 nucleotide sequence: TGTGCCAGCAGCCTCAGAGGGCCCGGGACCTACGAGCAGTACTTC.

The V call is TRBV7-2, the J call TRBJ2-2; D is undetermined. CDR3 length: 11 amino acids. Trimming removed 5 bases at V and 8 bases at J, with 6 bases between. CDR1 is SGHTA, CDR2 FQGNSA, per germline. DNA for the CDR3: TGTGCCAGCAGCCCGAGAGGGGAGCTGTTTTTT. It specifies CASSPRGELFF.

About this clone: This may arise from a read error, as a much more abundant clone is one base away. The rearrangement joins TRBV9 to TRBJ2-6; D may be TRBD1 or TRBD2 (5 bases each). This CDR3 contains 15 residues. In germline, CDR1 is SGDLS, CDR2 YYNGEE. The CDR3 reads CASSVWGSGANLLTF. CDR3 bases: TGTGCCAGCAGCGTATGGGGCTCCGGGGCCAACCTCCTGACTTTC.

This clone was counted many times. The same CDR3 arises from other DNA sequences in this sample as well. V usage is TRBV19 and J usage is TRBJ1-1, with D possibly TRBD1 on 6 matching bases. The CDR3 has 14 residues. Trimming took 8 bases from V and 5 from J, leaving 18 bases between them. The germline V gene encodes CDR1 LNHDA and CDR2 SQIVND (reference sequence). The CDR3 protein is CASSTGKRWTEAFF. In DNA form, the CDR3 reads TGTGCCAGTTCAACAGGGAAGAGATGGACTGAAGCTTTCTTT.

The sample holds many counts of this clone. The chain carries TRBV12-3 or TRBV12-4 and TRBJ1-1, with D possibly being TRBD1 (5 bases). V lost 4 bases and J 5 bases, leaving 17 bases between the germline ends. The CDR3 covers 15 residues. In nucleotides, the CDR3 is TGTGCCAGCAGTTCGATGTCCTGGGGGGGGACTGAAGCTTTCTTT. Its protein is CASSSMSWGGTEAFF.